This T cell receptor beta chain came from a study of lymphopenia after photon versus proton radiotherapy. This CDR3 spans 15 amino acids. The ends lost 3 bases at V and 8 bases at J; junction bases unmatched: 10. Germline CDR1 is SGHRS and CDR2 is YFSETQ. Overall study findings and caveats: After the lymphocyte nadir, photon-treated repertoires showed oligoclonal expansion, especially of CD8+ Temra cells. Proton therapy kept repertoires fairly stable, unlike photons, which gained effector/memory cells. Only patients who died were analyzed for survival; proton advantage is unproven. Post-nadir TCR diversity decline inversely tracked overall survival among those who died.

Concerning this clone: Antigen: not known.

Assay used: immunoSEQ multiplex PCR; TCRdb lists only in-frame clones, some missing. The data show approximately 80,000 clones, around 82% seen once. Sequencing was performed on peripheral blood, taken from a patient treated with proton-based radiotherapy. The origin of this receptor is a man aged 55 to 69 with pancreatic cancer. V usage is TRBV5-1 and J usage is TRBJ2-1, with TRBD2 matching 8 bases. DNA for the CDR3: TGCGCCAGCAGCTCTAGCGGGCGATGGAATCATGAGCAGTTCTTC. Amino acid sequence: CASSSSGRWNHEQFF.